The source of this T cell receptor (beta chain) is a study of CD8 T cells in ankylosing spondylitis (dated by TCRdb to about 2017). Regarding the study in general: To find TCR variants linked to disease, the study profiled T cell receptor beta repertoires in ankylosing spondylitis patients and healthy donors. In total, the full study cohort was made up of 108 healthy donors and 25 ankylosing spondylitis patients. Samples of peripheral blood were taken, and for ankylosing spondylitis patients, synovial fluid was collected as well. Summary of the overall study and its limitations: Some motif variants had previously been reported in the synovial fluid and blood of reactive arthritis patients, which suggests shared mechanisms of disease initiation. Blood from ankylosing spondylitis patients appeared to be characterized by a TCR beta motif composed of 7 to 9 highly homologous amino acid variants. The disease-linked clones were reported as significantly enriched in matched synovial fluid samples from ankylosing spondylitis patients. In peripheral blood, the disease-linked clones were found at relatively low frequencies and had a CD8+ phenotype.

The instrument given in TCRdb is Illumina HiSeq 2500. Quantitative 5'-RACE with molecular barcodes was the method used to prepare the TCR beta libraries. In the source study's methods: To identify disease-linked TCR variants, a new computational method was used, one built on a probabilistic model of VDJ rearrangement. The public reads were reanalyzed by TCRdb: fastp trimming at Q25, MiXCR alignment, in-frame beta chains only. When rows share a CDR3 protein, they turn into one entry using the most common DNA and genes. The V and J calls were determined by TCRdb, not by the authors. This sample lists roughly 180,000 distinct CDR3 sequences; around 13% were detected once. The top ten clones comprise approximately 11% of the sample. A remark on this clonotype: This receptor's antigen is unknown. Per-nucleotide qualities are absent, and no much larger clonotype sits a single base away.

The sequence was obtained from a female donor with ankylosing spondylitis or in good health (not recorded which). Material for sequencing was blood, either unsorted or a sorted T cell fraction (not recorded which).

The CDR3 corresponds to CSARAQYTGELFF. The sequence in DNA is TGCAGTGCTAGGGCGCAGTACACCGGGGAGCTGTTTTTT. The chain links TRBV20-1 with TRBJ2-2; no confident D gene assignment can be made. The CDR3, from cysteine to phenylalanine, totals 13 residues. The entry retains the CDR3 DNA only, 39 bases that are in frame from base 1. The germline V gene (reference sequence) gives CDR1 as DFQATT and CDR2 as SNEGSKA. The V end loses 3 bases and the J end loses 3 bases, and a stretch of 8 bases separates them.